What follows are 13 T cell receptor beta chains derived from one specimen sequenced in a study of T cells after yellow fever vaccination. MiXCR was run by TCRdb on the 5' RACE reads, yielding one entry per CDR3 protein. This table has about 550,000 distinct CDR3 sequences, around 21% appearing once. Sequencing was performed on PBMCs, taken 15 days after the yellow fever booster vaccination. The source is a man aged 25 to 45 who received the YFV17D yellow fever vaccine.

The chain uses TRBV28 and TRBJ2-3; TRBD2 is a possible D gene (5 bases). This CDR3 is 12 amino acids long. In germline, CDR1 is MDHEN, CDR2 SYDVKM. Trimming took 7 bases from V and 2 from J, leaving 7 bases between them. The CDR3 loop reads CASTGLTDTQYF. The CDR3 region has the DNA TGTGCCAGCACAGGACTCACAGATACGCAGTATTTT.

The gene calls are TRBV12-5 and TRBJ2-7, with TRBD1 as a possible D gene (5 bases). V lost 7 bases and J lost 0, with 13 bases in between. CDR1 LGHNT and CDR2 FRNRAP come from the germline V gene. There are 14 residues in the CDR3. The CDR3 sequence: CASADDRSSYEQYF. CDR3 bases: TGTGCTAGTGCCGATGACAGAAGCTCCTACGAGCAGTACTTC. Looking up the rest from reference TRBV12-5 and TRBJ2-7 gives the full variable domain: DARVTQTPRHKVTEMGQEVTMRCQPILGHNTVFWYRQTMMQGLELLAYFRNRAPLDDSGMPKDRFSAEMPDATLATLKIQPSEPRDSAVYFCASADDRSSYEQYFGPGTRLTVT.

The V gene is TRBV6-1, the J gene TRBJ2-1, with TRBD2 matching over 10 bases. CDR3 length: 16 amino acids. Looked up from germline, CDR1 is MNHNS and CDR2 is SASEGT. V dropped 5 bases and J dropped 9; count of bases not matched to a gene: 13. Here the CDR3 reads CASSQSLAGVSIEQFF. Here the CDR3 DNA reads TGTGCCAGCAGTCAAAGTCTAGCGGGAGTTTCTATTGAGCAGTTCTTC.

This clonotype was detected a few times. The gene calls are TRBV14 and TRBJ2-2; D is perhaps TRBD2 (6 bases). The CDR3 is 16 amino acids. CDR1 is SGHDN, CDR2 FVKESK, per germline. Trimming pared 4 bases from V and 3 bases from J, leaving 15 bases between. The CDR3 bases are TGTGCCAGCAGCCCTCTTCTTCGGGGGTACACCGGGGAGCTGTTTTTT. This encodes CASSPLLRGYTGELFF.

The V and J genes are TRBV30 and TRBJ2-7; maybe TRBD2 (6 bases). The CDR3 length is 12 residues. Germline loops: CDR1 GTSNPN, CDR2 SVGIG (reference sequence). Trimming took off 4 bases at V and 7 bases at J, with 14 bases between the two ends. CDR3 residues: CAWKGLAGEQYF. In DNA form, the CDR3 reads TGTGCCTGGAAGGGCCTCGCGGGGGAGCAGTACTTC.

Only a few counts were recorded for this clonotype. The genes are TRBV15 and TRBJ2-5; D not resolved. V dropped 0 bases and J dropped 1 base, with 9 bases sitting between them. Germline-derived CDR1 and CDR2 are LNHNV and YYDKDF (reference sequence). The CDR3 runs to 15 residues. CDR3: CATSRDKGFQETQYF. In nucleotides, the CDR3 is TGTGCCACCAGCAGAGATAAAGGTTTCCAAGAGACCCAGTACTTC. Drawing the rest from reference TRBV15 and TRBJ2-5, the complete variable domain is DAMVIQNPRYQVTQFGKPVTLSCSQTLNHNVMYWYQQKSSQAPKLLFHYYDKDFNNEADTPDNFQSRRPNTSFCFLDIRSPGLGDTAMYLCATSRDKGFQETQYFGPGTRLLVL.

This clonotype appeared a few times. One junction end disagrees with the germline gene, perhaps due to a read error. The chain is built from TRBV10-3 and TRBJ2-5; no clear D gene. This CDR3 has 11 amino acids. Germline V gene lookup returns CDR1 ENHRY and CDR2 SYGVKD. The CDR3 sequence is CAISDQGTQYF. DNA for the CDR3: TGTGCCATCAGTGACCAAGGGACCCAGTACTTC.

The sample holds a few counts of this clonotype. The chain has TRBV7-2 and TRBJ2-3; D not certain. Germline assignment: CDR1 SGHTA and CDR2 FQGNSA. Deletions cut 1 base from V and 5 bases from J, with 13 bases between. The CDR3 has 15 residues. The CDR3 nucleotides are TGTGCCAGCAGCTTAGAGTTAGCTTTGGGAGATACGCAGTATTTT. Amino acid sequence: CASSLELALGDTQYF.

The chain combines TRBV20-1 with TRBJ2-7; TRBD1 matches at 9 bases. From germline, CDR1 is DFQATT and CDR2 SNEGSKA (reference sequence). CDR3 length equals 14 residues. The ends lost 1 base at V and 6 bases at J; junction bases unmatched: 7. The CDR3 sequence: CSARAGQGISEQYF. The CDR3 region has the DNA TGCAGTGCTAGAGCGGGACAGGGAATCTCCGAGCAGTACTTC.

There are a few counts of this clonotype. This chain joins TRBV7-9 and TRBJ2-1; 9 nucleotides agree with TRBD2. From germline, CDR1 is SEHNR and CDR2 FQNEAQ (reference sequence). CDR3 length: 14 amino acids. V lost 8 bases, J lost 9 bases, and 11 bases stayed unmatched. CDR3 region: CASLGASGTSEQFF. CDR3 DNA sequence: TGTGCCAGCTTAGGGGCTAGCGGGACTAGTGAGCAGTTCTTC.

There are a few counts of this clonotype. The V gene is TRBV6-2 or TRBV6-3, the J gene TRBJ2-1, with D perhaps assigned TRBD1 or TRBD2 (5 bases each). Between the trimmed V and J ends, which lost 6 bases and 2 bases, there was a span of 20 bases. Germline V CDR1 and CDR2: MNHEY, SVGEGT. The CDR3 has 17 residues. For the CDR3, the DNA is TGTGCCAGCAGCCTACTCGCCGGGACGAACCCCTACAATGAGCAGTTCTTC. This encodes CASSLLAGTNPYNEQFF.

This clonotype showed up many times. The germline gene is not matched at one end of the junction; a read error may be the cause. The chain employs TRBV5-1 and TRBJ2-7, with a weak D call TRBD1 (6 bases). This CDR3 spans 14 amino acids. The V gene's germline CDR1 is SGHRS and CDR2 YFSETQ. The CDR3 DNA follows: TGTGCCAGCAGCTTAGCGACAGGCTCCTACGAGCAGTACTTC. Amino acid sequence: CASSLATGSYEQYF.

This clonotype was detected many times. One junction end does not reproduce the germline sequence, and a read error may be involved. The CDR3 sequence: CATSRDRGQLHF. CDR3 bases: TGTGCCACCAGCAGAGATCGCGGACAGTTACACTTC. The genes are TRBV15 and TRBJ2-7, with D tentatively TRBD1 (6 bases). The germline CDR1 and CDR2 sequences are LNHNV and YYDKDF (reference sequence). CDR3 length: 12 residues.